This TCR beta chain emerged from a study of OX40 agonist ivuxolimab in advanced cancers. Generated by immunoSEQ multiplex PCR, the TCRdb table keeps only in-frame clones and is missing some. The sample shows roughly 83,000 clones, 91% of them seen only once. CDR3 length: 18 residues. The chain has TRBV21-1 and TRBJ1-5; TRBD1, as called in the table, went unchecked against the DNA. TRBV21-1 is labeled a pseudogene. The sequencing here drew on CD4+ or CD8+ T cells sorted from blood, taken in a trial of the OX40 agonist ivuxolimab. The TCR comes from an adult with an advanced solid tumor such as melanoma, head and neck, liver or kidney cancer. The CDR3 protein is CASSTKGAPPASNQPQHF. CDR3 DNA sequence: TGTGCCAGCAGCACCAAGGGGGCCCCGCCGGCAAGCAATCAGCCCCAGCATTTT.